This TCR beta chain originates from a study of blood T cell repertoires in COVID-19. About the study: In each case, the material was cDNA or gDNA derived from T cells, B-cell-depleted T cells, or PBMCs.

Clones were read by immunoSEQ multiplex PCR, and TCRdb kept only the in-frame ones, dropping some. The data show approximately 90,000 clones, with more than 65% seen just once and roughly 25% held by the top ten. Trimming shortened V by 3 bases and J by 0 bases, and 14 bases separated the two germline ends. The CDR3 has 16 amino acids. Germline CDR1 is SGHRS and CDR2 is YFSETQ. Sequenced input: peripheral blood. V gene TRBV5-1 combines with J gene TRBJ2-3, with a weak D call TRBD1 (6 bases). The clonotype originates from a man aged 55 to 70 with acute or convalescent COVID-19. This chain's CDR3 is CASSYSGGPSTDTQYF. The CDR3, as DNA: TGCGCCAGCAGCTACTCTGGGGGCCCCAGCACAGATACGCAGTATTTT.